A selection of T cell receptor beta chains follows, all from one sample in a study of patients and donors after allogeneic stem cell transplantation. From the RT-PCR reads, TCRdb called clonotypes with MiXCR, one entry per CDR3 protein. The sample holds over 400,000 distinct CDR3 sequences, around 16% seen once. Specimen: blood, either unsorted or a sorted T cell fraction (not recorded which). The source of these receptors is a human donor who was either an allogeneic HSCT recipient or a stem cell or donor lymphocyte infusion donor (not recorded which). It is not recorded whose cells these are; they may come from a transplant donor. Each CDR3 is given with its conserved first and last residue. A D gene is named only where the DNA matches it firmly. Size is stated for part of the rows, as once, few or many counts, or as a class when the clone is expanded.

>NA|TRBJ2-3|few|TRBV5-1
CASSLGAGGGTDTQYF
TGCGCCAGCAGCTTGGGGGCAGGCGGCGGCACAGATACGCAGTATTTT
>NA|TRBJ2-2|NA|TRBV5-5
CASSYPGTLDNTGELFF
TGTGCCAGCAGCTACCCAGGGACGCTTGATAACACCGGGGAGCTGTTTTTT
>TRBD2|TRBJ2-7|few|TRBV15
CATSIIRGAYEQYF
TGTGCCACCAGCATCATCCGGGGGGCCTACGAGCAGTACTTC
>NA|TRBJ2-5|NA|TRBV4-3
CASSQGTGRFETQYF
TGCGCCAGCAGCCAGGGAACAGGGCGGTTTGAGACCCAGTACTTC
>NA|TRBJ1-1|NA|TRBV12-3/TRBV12-4
CASSYSGKNTEAFF
TGTGCCAGCAGTTACTCCGGGAAGAACACTGAAGCTTTCTTT
>TRBD1|TRBJ2-3|NA|TRBV29-1
CSVRTGGDTQYF
TGCAGCGTCAGAACAGGGGGAGATACGCAGTATTTT
>NA|TRBJ2-5|many|TRBV3-1
CASSLLAGTFGFETQYF
TGTGCCAGCAGCCTTTTGGCGGGGACCTTCGGTTTCGAGACCCAGTACTTC
>NA|TRBJ1-5|many|TRBV13
CASSFRGLNQPQHF
TGTGCCAGCAGCTTCAGGGGCCTCAATCAGCCCCAGCATTTT
>TRBD2|TRBJ2-5|NA|TRBV7-9
CASSKDSGRARETQYF
TGTGCCAGCAGCAAAGATAGCGGGAGGGCCCGGGAGACCCAGTACTTC
>NA|TRBJ1-1|few|TRBV5-4
CASSLRAPGMNTEAFF
TGTGCCAGCAGCCTCCGAGCACCCGGGATGAACACTGAAGCTTTCTTT
>TRBD1|TRBJ1-2|NA|TRBV7-2
CASSPRQGPPGYGYTF
TGTGCCAGCAGCCCCCGACAGGGGCCTCCTGGCTATGGCTACACCTTC
>TRBD1|TRBJ1-5|NA|TRBV14
CASSHPGTGINQPQHF
TGTGCCAGCAGCCACCCCGGGACAGGGATCAATCAGCCCCAGCATTTT
>NA|TRBJ2-5|NA|TRBV4-3
CASSPFEGGQETQYF
TGCGCCAGCAGCCCTTTCGAGGGGGGGCAAGAGACCCAGTACTTC
>TRBD1|TRBJ1-4|NA|TRBV3-1
CASSHPGQGDEKLFF
TGTGCCAGCAGCCATCCGGGACAGGGAGATGAAAAACTGTTTTTT
>TRBD2|TRBJ2-1|NA|TRBV6-1
CASSRGSIAGGHNEQFF
TGTGCCAGCAGCCGGGGGTCGATAGCGGGGGGACACAATGAGCAGTTCTTC
>TRBD1|TRBJ2-5|few|TRBV18
CASSPPGQVGGTQYF
TGTGCCAGCTCACCACCGGGACAGGTCGGGGGGACCCAGTACTTC
>NA|TRBJ2-1|few|TRBV27
CASSSALAYNEQFF
TGTGCCAGCAGTTCGGCACTAGCCTACAATGAGCAGTTCTTC
>TRBD1|TRBJ1-1|NA|TRBV24-1
CATRDSEAFF
TGTGCCACCCGGGACAGTGAAGCTTTCTTT
>TRBD2|TRBJ2-7|few|TRBV5-1
CASSLGDYSYEQYF
TGCGCCAGCAGCTTGGGGGACTACTCCTACGAGCAGTACTTC
>TRBD1|TRBJ2-1|many|TRBV4-3
CASSQEGTAVNEQFF
TGCGCCAGCAGCCAAGAAGGGACAGCAGTGAATGAGCAGTTCTTC
>TRBD1|TRBJ1-1|many|TRBV12-3/TRBV12-4
CASSLRYRGTEAFF
TGTGCCAGCAGTTTAAGGTACAGGGGCACTGAAGCTTTCTTT
>TRBD1|TRBJ2-5|few|TRBV7-9
CASSLERRGLGETQYF
TGTGCCAGCAGCTTAGAACGCAGGGGGCTTGGGGAGACCCAGTACTTC
>NA|TRBJ2-7|few|TRBV29-1
CSVVLRETYEQYF
TGCAGCGTAGTACTCCGGGAGACCTACGAGCAGTACTTC
>NA|TRBJ1-5|NA|TRBV6-2/TRBV6-3
CASSFSMDSGVNQPQHF
TGTGCCAGCAGCTTCTCCATGGACAGTGGGGTAAATCAGCCCCAGCATTTT
>NA|TRBJ1-2|many|TRBV12-3/TRBV12-4
CASSLARKGRGHGYTF
TGTGCCAGCAGTTTAGCTCGAAAGGGACGGGGGCATGGCTACACCTTC
>NA|TRBJ2-7|NA|TRBV5-1
CASSLTGTQVPTSTYEQYF
TGCGCCAGCAGTCTGACCGGGACACAGGTCCCCACGAGCACCTACGAGCAGTACTTC
>NA|TRBJ2-5|few|TRBV4-3
CASSQDPSVQETQYF
TGCGCCAGCAGCCAAGATCCGAGCGTTCAAGAGACCCAGTACTTC
>NA|TRBJ2-1|NA|TRBV7-2
CASSSKGPTMNEQFF
TGTGCCAGCAGCTCGAAGGGCCCCACTATGAATGAGCAGTTCTTC
>NA|TRBJ2-1|few|TRBV9
CASSVEASSSYNEQFF
TGTGCCAGCAGCGTAGAAGCTTCGAGCTCCTACAATGAGCAGTTCTTC
>TRBD1|TRBJ2-7|NA|TRBV6-1
CASRAWDRGVYEQYF
TGTGCCAGCAGAGCCTGGGACAGGGGGGTATACGAGCAGTACTTC
>NA|TRBJ2-7|NA|TRBV2
CASSWGVTYEQYF
TGTGCCAGCAGTTGGGGCGTCACCTACGAGCAGTACTTC
>TRBD1|TRBJ1-1|NA|TRBV4-1
CASSLETGGKTEAFF
TGCGCCAGCAGCCTTGAGACAGGGGGTAAGACTGAAGCTTTCTTT
>TRBD1|TRBJ1-2|few|TRBV4-3
CASSQVQGASGYTF
TGCGCCAGCAGCCAAGTTCAGGGGGCGAGCGGCTACACCTTC
>TRBD1|TRBJ1-1|few|TRBV5-6
CASSGTGVGTEAFF
TGTGCCAGCAGCGGGACAGGGGTAGGCACTGAAGCTTTCTTT
>TRBD1|TRBJ2-7|few|TRBV29-1
CSAQGAMYEQYF
TGCAGCGCCCAGGGGGCAATGTACGAGCAGTACTTC
>NA|TRBJ2-2|few|TRBV7-2
CASSFNRGGGAGELFF
TGTGCCAGCAGCTTTAACAGGGGAGGCGGAGCCGGGGAGCTGTTTTTT
>TRBD2|TRBJ2-1|NA|TRBV3-1
CASSQDLGGGAALFF
TGTGCCAGCAGCCAAGATTTGGGCGGGGGGGCCGCTTTATTCTTC
>NA|TRBJ1-5|few|TRBV15
CATSREQGSNQPQHF
TGTGCCACCAGCAGAGAACAGGGAAGCAATCAGCCCCAGCATTTT
>NA|TRBJ2-2|NA|TRBV6-1
CASSEQGWTGELFF
TGTGCCAGCAGTGAACAGGGTTGGACCGGGGAGCTGTTTTTT
>TRBD1|TRBJ2-5|NA|TRBV20-1
CSAIEMSGGKSFQETQYF
TGCAGTGCTATAGAGATGTCAGGGGGCAAATCCTTCCAAGAGACCCAGTACTTC
>TRBD1|TRBJ2-2|few|TRBV12-3/TRBV12-4
CASSRQGIGVNTGELFF
TGTGCCAGCAGCAGACAGGGGATCGGGGTTAACACCGGGGAGCTGTTTTTT
>TRBD1|TRBJ1-3|few|TRBV7-9
CASSPGQASGNTIYF
TGTGCCAGCAGCCCGGGACAGGCCTCTGGAAACACCATATATTTT